The sequence of this T cell receptor beta chain was determined in a study of identical twins. TCRdb fed the 5' RACE reads into MiXCR, producing one record per CDR3 protein. The sample shows approximately 490,000 distinct CDR3 sequences, 20% to 25% of them seen only once. Notes on the study in general: Abundant beta clonotypes from cord blood had fewer insertions, unlike memory repertoires, which showed none. Some out-of-frame alpha sequences were shared by twins, and these showed excess low generation probability. Models underestimated out-of-frame TCR alpha sharing in monozygotic twins. Findings depended on cross-sectional statistics rather than tracking the same donors.

The ends were cut back, 3 bases at V and 5 bases at J, with 7 bases in the middle. The CDR3 has 13 amino acids. The germline V gene has CDR1 SGHTA and CDR2 FQGNSA. The table lists this clonotype with many counts. Its antigen is currently unknown. These data were likewise used in another study, on yellow fever vaccine responses in identical twins.

The receptor was isolated from a woman aged 18 to 35 in good health. Sequencing was performed on CD4+ T cells sorted from blood. The chain carries TRBV7-2 and TRBJ2-2; D perhaps matches TRBD1 (5 bases). Here the CDR3 reads CASSFRVTGELFF. The CDR3 nucleotides read TGTGCCAGCAGCTTCAGGGTAACCGGGGAGCTGTTTTTT.